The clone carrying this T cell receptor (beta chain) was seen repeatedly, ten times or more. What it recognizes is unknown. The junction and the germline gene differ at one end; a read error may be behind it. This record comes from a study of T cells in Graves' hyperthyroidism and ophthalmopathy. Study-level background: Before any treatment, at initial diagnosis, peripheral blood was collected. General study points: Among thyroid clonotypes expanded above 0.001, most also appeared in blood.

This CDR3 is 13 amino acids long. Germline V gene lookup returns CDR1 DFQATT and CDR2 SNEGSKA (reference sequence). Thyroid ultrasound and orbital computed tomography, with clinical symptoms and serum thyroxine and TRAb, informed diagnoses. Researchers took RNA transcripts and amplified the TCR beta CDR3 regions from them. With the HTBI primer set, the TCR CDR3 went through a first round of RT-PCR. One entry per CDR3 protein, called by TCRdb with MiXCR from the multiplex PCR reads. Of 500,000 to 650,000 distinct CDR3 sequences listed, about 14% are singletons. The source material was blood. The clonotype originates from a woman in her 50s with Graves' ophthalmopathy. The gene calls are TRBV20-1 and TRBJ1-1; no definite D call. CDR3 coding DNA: TGCAGTGCTAGCAGTCGAGGGAACCCTGAAGCTTTCTTT. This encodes CSASSRGNPEAFF.